This is a list of T cell receptor beta chains from one sample in a study of blood T cell repertoires in COVID-19. TCRdb's table, derived via immunoSEQ multiplex PCR, lists solely in-frame clones and lacks some. The sample shows 300,000 to 350,000 clones, roughly 90% of them seen only once. The sequenced sample consisted of peripheral blood. All receptors derive from a woman aged 25 to 39 with COVID-19, enrolled during active disease. The CDR3 runs from the conserved cysteine through the conserved F or W. The order of the fields is CDR3 protein, CDR3 DNA, V gene, clone size, J gene, D gene. A D gene is named only where the DNA matches it firmly. Only part of the rows carry a size: once, few, many, or a class if the clone is expanded.

CDR3aa: CASSELASGRPSYNEQFF
CDR3nt: TGTGCCAGCAGCGAGTTGGCTAGCGGGAGGCCATCGTACAATGAGCAGTTCTTC
v_gene: TRBV9
abundance: .
j_gene: TRBJ2-1
d_gene: TRBD2

CDR3aa: CASRGADTQYF
CDR3nt: TGCGCCAGCAGAGGAGCAGATACGCAGTATTTT
v_gene: TRBV5-1
abundance: .
j_gene: TRBJ2-3
d_gene: .

CDR3aa: CAWSPRTGGSYEQYF
CDR3nt: TGTGCCTGGAGTCCAAGGACAGGGGGATCCTACGAGCAGTACTTC
v_gene: TRBV30
abundance: .
j_gene: TRBJ2-7
d_gene: TRBD1

CDR3aa: CASRWTSGTDTQYF
CDR3nt: TGTGCCAGCAGGTGGACTAGCGGCACAGATACGCAGTATTTT
v_gene: TRBV6-5
abundance: .
j_gene: TRBJ2-3
d_gene: TRBD2

CDR3aa: CASSPGTVDRIQQYF
CDR3nt: TGTGCCAGCTCACCCGGGACAGTTGATAGGATTCAGCAGTACTTC
v_gene: TRBV18
abundance: .
j_gene: TRBJ2-7
d_gene: TRBD1

CDR3aa: CASSHSYTEAFF
CDR3nt: TGTGCCAGCAGCCATAGTTACACTGAAGCTTTCTTT
v_gene: TRBV5-8
abundance: .
j_gene: TRBJ1-1
d_gene: .

CDR3aa: CASSLASSDPTNEKLFF
CDR3nt: TGTGCCAGCAGCTTAGCTTCTTCAGATCCAACTAATGAAAAACTGTTTTTT
v_gene: TRBV7-8
abundance: .
j_gene: TRBJ1-4
d_gene: .

CDR3aa: CASSPPWAGGTDTQYF
CDR3nt: TGTGCCAGCAGCCCCCCCTGGGCGGGAGGCACAGATACGCAGTATTTT
v_gene: TRBV7-9
abundance: .
j_gene: TRBJ2-3
d_gene: TRBD2

CDR3aa: CATGLAGVYEQYF
CDR3nt: TGTGCCACCGGACTAGCGGGAGTCTACGAGCAGTACTTC
v_gene: TRBV10-3
abundance: .
j_gene: TRBJ2-7
d_gene: TRBD2

CDR3aa: CASARGLEETQYF
CDR3nt: TGCGCCAGCGCGAGAGGTTTGGAAGAGACCCAGTACTTC
v_gene: TRBV5-1
abundance: .
j_gene: TRBJ2-5
d_gene: .

CDR3aa: CSASKVRQGMNTEAFF
CDR3nt: TGCAGTGCTAGTAAAGTCCGACAGGGGATGAACACTGAAGCTTTCTTT
v_gene: TRBV20-1
abundance: .
j_gene: TRBJ1-1
d_gene: TRBD1

CDR3aa: CARSLGLAGDNEQFF
CDR3nt: TGTGCCAGAAGCTTGGGACTAGCGGGGGACAATGAGCAGTTCTTC
v_gene: TRBV5-3
abundance: once
j_gene: TRBJ2-1
d_gene: TRBD2

CDR3aa: CASSAGVPATANEKLFF
CDR3nt: TGTGCCAGCAGTGCAGGGGTTCCGGCAACTGCTAATGAAAAACTGTTTTTT
v_gene: TRBV6-1
abundance: .
j_gene: TRBJ1-4
d_gene: .

CDR3aa: CATKSLGYGYTF
CDR3nt: TGTGCCACCAAGAGTCTAGGCTATGGCTACACCTTC
v_gene: TRBV27
abundance: .
j_gene: TRBJ1-2
d_gene: .

CDR3aa: CASSVGQGTDTQYF
CDR3nt: TGTGCCAGCAGCGTTGGACAGGGAACAGATACGCAGTATTTT
v_gene: TRBV11-3
abundance: .
j_gene: TRBJ2-3
d_gene: TRBD1

CDR3aa: CATTDREYGYTF
CDR3nt: TGTGCCACCACGGACAGAGAATATGGCTACACCTTC
v_gene: TRBV2
abundance: .
j_gene: TRBJ1-2
d_gene: .

CDR3aa: CASSVDRGGDIQYF
CDR3nt: TGTGCCAGCAGCGTAGACAGGGGTGGAGACATTCAGTACTTC
v_gene: TRBV9
abundance: .
j_gene: TRBJ2-4
d_gene: TRBD1

CDR3aa: CASSPGLSPPSSPLHF
CDR3nt: TGTGCCAGCAGCCCCGGACTTTCCCCTCCATCCTCACCCCTCCACTTT
v_gene: TRBV5-4
abundance: .
j_gene: TRBJ1-6
d_gene: .

CDR3aa: CASSSLTVRNTEAFF
CDR3nt: TGTGCCAGCTCATCTCTGACAGTCAGGAACACTGAAGCTTTCTTT
v_gene: TRBV18
abundance: .
j_gene: TRBJ1-1
d_gene: .

CDR3aa: CASRDRGQRNEQYF
CDR3nt: TGTGCCAGTAGGGACAGGGGACAGAGAAACGAGCAGTACTTC
v_gene: TRBV19
abundance: .
j_gene: TRBJ2-7
d_gene: TRBD1

CDR3aa: CASSLALAGGAEQFF
CDR3nt: TGTGCCAGCAGCTTAGCCCTAGCGGGAGGGGCTGAGCAGTTCTTC
v_gene: TRBV7-9
abundance: .
j_gene: TRBJ2-1
d_gene: TRBD2

CDR3aa: CASSWTAGNTIYF
CDR3nt: TGTGCCAGCAGTTGGACAGCCGGAAACACCATATATTTT
v_gene: TRBV27
abundance: .
j_gene: TRBJ1-3
d_gene: .

CDR3aa: CASSIGTGLSPLHF
CDR3nt: TGTGCCAGCAGTATCGGGACAGGACTTTCACCCCTCCACTTT
v_gene: TRBV2
abundance: .
j_gene: TRBJ1-6
d_gene: TRBD1

CDR3aa: CASSHRESNTEAFF
CDR3nt: TGTGCCAGCTCACACAGGGAGTCTAACACTGAAGCTTTCTTT
v_gene: TRBV18
abundance: .
j_gene: TRBJ1-1
d_gene: .

CDR3aa: CASSQDPRDQPQHF
CDR3nt: TGTGCCAGCAGCCAAGACCCTAGAGATCAGCCCCAGCATTTT
v_gene: TRBV4-2
abundance: .
j_gene: TRBJ1-5
d_gene: .

CDR3aa: CASRDREGNEQFF
CDR3nt: TGTGCCAGCAGGGACAGGGAGGGGAATGAGCAGTTCTTC
v_gene: TRBV6-4
abundance: .
j_gene: TRBJ2-1
d_gene: .

CDR3aa: CASSLNRDRQETQYF
CDR3nt: TGTGCCAGCAGTTTAAACCGGGACAGGCAAGAGACCCAGTACTTC
v_gene: TRBV2
abundance: once
j_gene: TRBJ2-5
d_gene: TRBD1

CDR3aa: CAWSVLGTGINTEAFF
CDR3nt: TGTGCCTGGAGTGTACTTGGGACAGGGATTAACACTGAAGCTTTCTTT
v_gene: TRBV30
abundance: .
j_gene: TRBJ1-1
d_gene: TRBD1

CDR3aa: CAWSHGLASISGEQYF
CDR3nt: TGTGCCTGGAGTCATGGACTAGCAAGCATTTCAGGCGAGCAGTACTTC
v_gene: TRBV30
abundance: .
j_gene: TRBJ2-7
d_gene: TRBD2

CDR3aa: CASSSPGAPRNEQYF
CDR3nt: TGTGCCAGTAGTTCCCCAGGGGCCCCTCGGAACGAGCAGTACTTC
v_gene: TRBV19
abundance: once
j_gene: TRBJ2-7
d_gene: .

CDR3aa: CAWSGGSSYEQYF
CDR3nt: TGTGCCTGGAGTGGTGGTAGCTCCTACGAGCAGTACTTC
v_gene: TRBV30
abundance: once
j_gene: TRBJ2-7
d_gene: .

CDR3aa: CASSPGQGSLSTDTQYF
CDR3nt: TGTGCCAGCTCACCGGGACAGGGGAGTTTAAGCACAGATACGCAGTATTTT
v_gene: TRBV18
abundance: .
j_gene: TRBJ2-3
d_gene: TRBD1

CDR3aa: CASSRLAGGSQETQYF
CDR3nt: TGTGCCAGCAGTAGACTTGCGGGAGGATCGCAAGAGACCCAGTACTTC
v_gene: TRBV2
abundance: .
j_gene: TRBJ2-5
d_gene: TRBD2

CDR3aa: CASSLDPSSYEQYF
CDR3nt: TGCGCCAGCAGCTTGGATCCGAGCTCCTACGAGCAGTACTTC
v_gene: TRBV5-1
abundance: .
j_gene: TRBJ2-7
d_gene: .

CDR3aa: CASNPAGALTEAFF
CDR3nt: TGTGCCAGCAACCCCGCGGGGGCGTTAACTGAAGCTTTCTTT
v_gene: TRBV6-2/TRBV6-3
abundance: .
j_gene: TRBJ1-1
d_gene: .

CDR3aa: CASSQAAGLLPEQFF
CDR3nt: TGTGCCAGCAGCCAAGCGGCCGGACTACTCCCTGAGCAGTTCTTC
v_gene: TRBV3-1/TRBV3-2
abundance: .
j_gene: TRBJ2-1
d_gene: .

CDR3aa: CASSFELARLNEKLFF
CDR3nt: TGTGCCAGCAGCTTTGAACTAGCCCGTCTGAATGAAAAACTGTTTTTT
v_gene: TRBV11-2
abundance: .
j_gene: TRBJ1-4
d_gene: .

CDR3aa: CATGGTANTSGNTGELFF
CDR3nt: TGTGCCACCGGCGGGACAGCTAATACTAGCGGGAACACCGGGGAGCTGTTTTTT
v_gene: TRBV24-1
abundance: .
j_gene: TRBJ2-2
d_gene: .

CDR3aa: CASSPRLAETSGANVLTF
CDR3nt: TGCGCCAGCAGCCCAAGACTAGCGGAGACCTCTGGGGCCAACGTCCTGACTTTC
v_gene: TRBV4-1
abundance: .
j_gene: TRBJ2-6
d_gene: TRBD2

CDR3aa: CASSRDSTEGNTIYF
CDR3nt: TGTGCCAGCAGTCGGGACAGTACGGAGGGAAACACCATATATTTT
v_gene: TRBV6-5
abundance: .
j_gene: TRBJ1-3
d_gene: TRBD1